This T cell receptor (beta chain) stems from a study of T cell responses to AZD1222 COVID-19 vaccine. Germline V lookup: CDR1 SGHAT, CDR2 FQNNGV. The V and J ends lost 3 bases and 8 bases respectively, with 7 bases between them. The CDR3 extends over 12 amino acids. Study outcomes and limitations: Females made up more of the donors, who were largely white British, and clonal diversity may have come out too low. Among AZD1222 vaccinees, only 5 or 6 were seropositive at baseline.

Turning to this clone: Its antigen is not identified.

Using immunoSEQ multiplex PCR, the repertoire was profiled, and TCRdb retains in-frame clones only, with some absent. The table lists 50,000 to 65,000 clones, 75% to 95% of them singletons. This chain links TRBV11-2 with TRBJ2-2; tentative D call: TRBD1 (5 bases). Sequencing used peripheral blood, obtained 28 days after the second dose of the MenACWY control vaccine. This sequence originates from an adult who received the MenACWY meningococcal vaccine as a control. As DNA, the CDR3 is TGTGCCAGCAGCTTTAGGACAGGGGAGCTGTTTTTT. It encodes CASSFRTGELFF.